The present T cell receptor beta chain was sequenced within a study of T cell repertoires in cytomegalovirus infection. Study as a whole: Carrying CMV and the relevant HLA type showed in public TCR beta signatures.

Study results and caveats: The response measured ex vivo was dominated by TCR beta clonotypes (HLA-C-restricted and CMV-specific). Carriers of CMV plus the relevant HLA were identified by cumulative public TCR beta family frequency.

This clonotype was counted ten times or more. The antigen is undetermined. V lost 3 bases, J lost 3 bases, and 14 bases lay in between. In germline, CDR1 is SNHLY, CDR2 FYNNEI. The CDR3 length is 15 residues. TCRdb itself ran the reads through MiXCR, one entry per CDR3 protein. Found here are around 270,000 distinct CDR3 sequences, roughly 10% of them singletons; the top ten hold approximately 15%. J is TRBJ1-1 and V is TRBV2; the D is unclear. The sequenced sample was PBMCs. The clonotype comes from a human donor in good health (CMV status not recorded). Some clones in this sample may be carry-over from other donors' samples. CDR3 in amino acids: CASSERAGGYTEAFF. The CDR3 DNA sequence: TGTGCCAGCAGTGAGAGAGCGGGAGGGTACACTGAAGCTTTCTTT.